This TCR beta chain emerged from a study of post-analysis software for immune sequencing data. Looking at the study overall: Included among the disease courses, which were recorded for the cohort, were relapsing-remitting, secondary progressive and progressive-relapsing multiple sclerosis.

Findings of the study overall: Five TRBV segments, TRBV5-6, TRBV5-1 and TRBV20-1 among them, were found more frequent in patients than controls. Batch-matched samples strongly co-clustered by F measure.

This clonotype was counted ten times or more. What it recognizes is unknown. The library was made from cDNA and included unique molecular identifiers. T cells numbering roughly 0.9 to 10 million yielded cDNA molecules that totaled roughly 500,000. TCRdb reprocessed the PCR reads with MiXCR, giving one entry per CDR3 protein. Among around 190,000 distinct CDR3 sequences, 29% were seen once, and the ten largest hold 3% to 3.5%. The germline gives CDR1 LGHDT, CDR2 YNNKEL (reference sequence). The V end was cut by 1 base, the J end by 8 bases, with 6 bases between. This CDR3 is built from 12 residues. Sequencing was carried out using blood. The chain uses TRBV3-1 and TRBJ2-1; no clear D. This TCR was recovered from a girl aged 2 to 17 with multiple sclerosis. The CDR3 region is CASSQALHEQFF. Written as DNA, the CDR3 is TGTGCCAGCAGCCAAGCCCTCCATGAGCAGTTCTTC.